These 23 T cell receptor beta chains originate from one sample sequenced in a study of spatial heterogeneity in lung cancer. Study-wide points: Expanded intratumoral alpha and beta TCR counts tracked tumor mutation counts.

TCRdb itself ran the 5' RACE reads through MiXCR, one entry per CDR3 protein. The sample holds 6,000 to 9,500 distinct CDR3 sequences, approximately 8.9% seen once. No antigens are known for them. The time point: sample taken at primary tumor resection. Here the sequenced sample was lung tumor tissue, taken at surgery. These receptors were obtained from a male donor with early-stage non-small cell lung cancer.

This clonotype was counted at least ten times. This beta chain came through as a stray read in a library set up for alpha chains, and its size says little. The V call is TRBV20-1, the J call TRBJ2-1; TRBD2 matches at 14 bases. In germline, CDR1 is DFQATT, CDR2 SNEGSKA (reference sequence). This CDR3 is 12 amino acids long. CDR3 sequence reads: CRPTSGRDEQFF. In DNA, the CDR3 is TGCAGGCCGACTAGCGGGAGGGATGAGCAGTTCTTC.

This clonotype was seen many times. In a library made to pick up alpha chains, this beta chain is a stray read with a size that means little. This sequence joins TRBV29-1 and TRBJ2-1; weak D call: TRBD2 (6 bases). CDR1 is SQVTM, CDR2 ANQGSEA, per germline. With 3 bases removed from V and 8 bases from J, the gap between germline ends came to 11 bases. The CDR3 is 12 amino acids. The CDR3 sequence is CSVEEGSHEQFF. CDR3 nucleotides: TGCAGCGTTGAGGAGGGGTCCCATGAGCAGTTCTTC.

This clonotype has a count of ten or more. For a library built for alpha chains, this beta chain is a stray read; little rests on its size. The chain combines TRBV5-1 with TRBJ1-1; D is unclear. Trimming removed 2 bases at V and 7 bases at J, with 12 bases between. The CDR3 sequence is 13 residues long. In germline, CDR1 is SGHRS, CDR2 YFSETQ. CDR3 amino acids: CASSLVGMDEAFF. The DNA of the CDR3 is TGCGCCAGCAGCTTAGTCGGAATGGATGAAGCTTTCTTT.

This clonotype is labeled as medium-sized. Since the library was made to target alpha chains, this beta chain is a stray read and its abundance is not meaningful. CDR3 coding DNA: TGCGCCAGCAGCTTGGACACGGCGGGAGCGGGAGATACGCAGTATTTT. This gives the protein CASSLDTAGAGDTQYF. The chain recombines TRBV5-1 with TRBJ2-3, with 7 bases lining up with TRBD2. The V segment lost 0 bases and the J segment 5 bases; nucleotides outside the gene matches: 9. Germline CDR1 SGHRS, CDR2 YFSETQ. The CDR3 runs 16 residues. The whole variable domain, remainder taken from reference TRBV5-1 and TRBJ2-3, is KAGVTQTPRYLIKTRGQQVTLSCSPISGHRSVSWYQQTPGQGLQFLFEYFSETQRNKGNFPGRFSGRQFSNSRSEMNVSTLELGDSALYLCASSLDTAGAGDTQYFGPGTRLTVL.

This clonotype is labeled as medium-sized. With the library built for alpha chains, this beta chain is off target and its frequency is not meaningful. This chain links TRBV29-1 with TRBJ2-5; TRBD1 agrees at 8 bases. V gave up 3 bases and J gave up 3 bases; unmatched junction bases: 9. The CDR3 runs 15 residues. Looked up from germline, CDR1 is SQVTM and CDR2 is ANQGSEA. DNA of the CDR3: TGCAGCGTTGATGGGACAGGATCGAGCGAAGAGACCCAGTACTTC. It translates to CSVDGTGSSEETQYF.

This clonotype was observed many times. This beta chain is a stray sequence in a library constructed for alpha chains; its clone size is not meaningful. This chain uses TRBV12-3 or TRBV12-4 with TRBJ2-2, with D possibly TRBD1 on 6 matching bases. The germline V and J ends were trimmed by 3 bases and 5 bases, with 13 bases remaining between them. The CDR3 length is 15 residues. CDR3 sequence reads: CASSFRGAETGELFF. CDR3 DNA sequence: TGTGCCAGCAGTTTCAGGGGCGCAGAAACCGGGGAGCTGTTTTTT.

This clonotype was detected ten times or more. In a library made to pick up alpha chains, this beta chain is a stray read with a size that means little. This rearrangement joins TRBV27 to TRBJ2-1; D gene unclear. V lost 2 bases and J lost 3, with 8 bases in between. CDR1 and CDR2 from the germline V gene are MNHEY and SMNVEV (reference sequence). CDR3 size: 14 residues. CDR3 region: CASSLKGYYNEQFF. The DNA of the CDR3 is TGTGCCAGCAGTTTAAAGGGCTACTACAATGAGCAGTTCTTC.

Comment on this clonotype: It may be a read error: a sequence one base away is much more abundant. The library was built for alpha chains, so this beta chain is an off-target read and its size means little. CDR3 bases: TGTGTCATCAGTGTTGTGACTAGCGGGCGCAATGAGCAGTTCTTC. Amino acid sequence: CVISVVTSGRNEQFF. This rearrangement joins TRBV10-3 to TRBJ2-1, with 10 bases that match TRBD2. CDR3 length equals 15 residues. Germline values: CDR1 ENHRY, CDR2 SYGVKD.

In this sample, this clonotype turned up many times. Since it is a stray read in a library aimed at alpha chains, this beta chain has a size that is not meaningful. The chain has TRBV7-2 and TRBJ2-1; the D gene could be TRBD1 or TRBD2 (5 bases each). Germline CDR1 SGHTA, CDR2 FQGNSA. Trimming shortened V by 1 base and J by 1 base, and 8 bases separated the two germline ends. The CDR3 has 15 residues. The CDR3 DNA follows: TGTGCCAGCAGCTTAGTCGGGGCTTCCTACAATGAGCAGTTCTTC. This translates into CASSLVGASYNEQFF.

In its sample, this clonotype ranks as medium-sized. Found in a library prepared for alpha chains, this beta chain is an off-target read, and its abundance has little meaning. V and J are TRBV10-3 and TRBJ1-1; no definite D call. Per germline, CDR1 ENHRY and CDR2 SYGVKD. Trimming stripped 8 bases from V and 3 bases from J, with 13 bases between. This CDR3 is 13 amino acids long. CDR3 nucleotide sequence: TGTGCCATCTCGTCCCGGCAGGACACTGAAGCTTTCTTT. Protein: CAISSRQDTEAFF.

This clonotype turned up a few times. This beta chain turned up in a library designed for alpha chains; as an off-target read, its abundance says little. This chain links TRBV20-1 with TRBJ2-1, with D possibly matching TRBD1 (6 bases). V lost 2 bases, J lost 2 bases, and 19 bases lay in between. The CDR3 length is 17 residues. Per germline, CDR1 DFQATT and CDR2 SNEGSKA (reference sequence). In DNA form, the CDR3 reads TGCAGTGCTAGACCCACTCGCAGGGGTCTTACCTACAATGAGCAGTTCTTC. It is translated as CSARPTRRGLTYNEQFF.

This clonotype is deemed medium-sized. This beta chain is a stray read from a library made for alpha chains; its abundance is not meaningful. This sequence joins TRBV29-1 and TRBJ2-3; D possibly corresponds to TRBD1 (6 bases). Germline lookup yields CDR1 SQVTM and CDR2 ANQGSEA. V was pared by 7 bases and J by 4 bases, with 15 bases between. The CDR3 is made up of 13 amino acids. The CDR3 loop is CSGQENVADTQYF. CDR3 nucleotides: TGCAGCGGACAGGAGAACGTCGCAGATACGCAGTATTTT.

In its sample, this clonotype was seen many times. With the library built for alpha chains, this beta chain is off target and its frequency is not meaningful. This chain links TRBV20-1 with TRBJ1-2; D is perhaps TRBD1 (6 bases). Germline assignment: CDR1 DFQATT and CDR2 SNEGSKA (reference sequence). This CDR3 has 18 residues. Trimming shortened V by 3 bases and J by 3 bases, and 26 bases separated the two germline ends. The CDR3 region has the DNA TGCAGTGCTAGCTCACATGGAGCGGTTAGACAGGCCTACTATGGCTACACCTTC. Protein sequence: CSASSHGAVRQAYYGYTF.

Within the sample, this clonotype is medium-sized. This beta chain slipped into a library made for alpha chains as a stray read, so its size is not meaningful. This chain uses TRBV5-1 with TRBJ2-7, with TRBD2 identical over 7 bases. CDR1 SGHRS and CDR2 YFSETQ come from the germline V gene. Losses at the gene ends were 5 bases for V and 9 bases for J; bases not matched to a gene: 14. This CDR3 comprises 14 residues. The chain's CDR3 is CASSQREGPTRQYF. CDR3 nucleotide sequence: TGCGCCAGCAGTCAGAGGGAGGGACCTACGAGGCAGTACTTC.

By its share, this clonotype is medium-sized (0.01 to 0.1%). This beta chain slipped into a library made for alpha chains as a stray read, so its size is not meaningful. J is TRBJ2-2 and V is TRBV5-1, with 10 bases matching TRBD2. This CDR3 is 14 amino acids long. V lost 7 bases to trimming and J lost 5 bases; unmatched junction nucleotides: 5. Germline CDR1 and CDR2: SGHRS and YFSETQ. For the CDR3, the DNA is TGCGCCAGCCTAGCGGGAGTGGGAACCGGGGAGCTGTTTTTT. Translating gives CASLAGVGTGELFF.

This clonotype was observed many times. For a library built for alpha chains, this beta chain is a stray read; little rests on its size. The chain carries TRBV28 and TRBJ2-5; D unresolved. The CDR3 runs 15 residues. The germline V and J ends were trimmed by 8 bases and 2 bases, with 18 bases remaining between them. CDR1 and CDR2 from the germline V gene are MDHEN and SYDVKM. CDR3 in DNA: TGTGCCAGCGTGGGGAAGGGCGGAGTGCAAGAGACCCAGTACTTC. Protein: CASVGKGGVQETQYF. The whole variable domain, filled in from reference TRBV28 and TRBJ2-5, reads DVKVTQSSRYLVKRTGEKVFLECVQDMDHENMFWYRQDPGLGLRLIYFSYDVKMKEKGDIPEGYSVSREKKERFSLILESASTNQTSMYLCASVGKGGVQETQYFGPGTRLLVL.

This clonotype occurred many times. This beta chain is an unintended read in a library built for alpha chains; its size means little. This chain uses TRBV6-1 with TRBJ2-7; D remains ambiguous. Germline V gene lookup returns CDR1 MNHNS and CDR2 SASEGT. V lost 1 base and J lost 0, with 13 bases in between. The CDR3 spans 16 residues. CDR3 nucleotides: TGTGCCAGCAGTGAAGGCGTCGTCCGTAGCTCCTACGAGCAGTACTTC. It yields the protein CASSEGVVRSSYEQYF.

This clonotype was counted at least ten times. Found in a library prepared for alpha chains, this beta chain is an off-target read, and its abundance has little meaning. The chain carries TRBV10-1 and TRBJ2-3; D is ambiguous. V gave up 4 bases and J gave up 4 bases, with 0 bases separating them. Germline V lookup: CDR1 WNHNN, CDR2 SYGVQD (reference sequence). The CDR3 is made up of 10 amino acids. The CDR3 DNA sequence: TGCGCCAGCAGTGCAGATACGCAGTATTTT. This gives the protein CASSADTQYF.

The table lists this clonotype with many counts. This beta chain is off target for a library built for alpha chains, so its abundance means little. V and J are TRBV20-1 and TRBJ2-1; the D gene could be TRBD1 or TRBD2 (5 bases each). The CDR3 is made up of 16 amino acids. Germline V gene sequence: CDR1 DFQATT, CDR2 SNEGSKA (reference sequence). V lost 4 bases to trimming and J lost 2 bases, with 18 bases between them. CDR3 in DNA: TGCAGTGCTACCAGGGCAGCCGGAGGCACCTACAATGAGCAGTTCTTC. Its translation: CSATRAAGGTYNEQFF.

This clonotype was detected a few times. This beta chain is an unintended read in a library built for alpha chains; its size means little. The CDR3 loop is CASSSLAGGPNEQFF. CDR3 sequence (DNA): TGCGCCAGCAGCTCCCTAGCGGGAGGGCCTAATGAGCAGTTCTTC. The chain employs TRBV5-1 and TRBJ2-1, with 12 bases that match TRBD2. This CDR3 comprises 15 residues. V lost 3 bases to trimming and J lost 7 bases; unmatched junction nucleotides: 5. Germline V gives CDR1 SGHRS, CDR2 YFSETQ.

This clonotype appeared many times. Since it is a stray read in a library aimed at alpha chains, this beta chain has a size that is not meaningful. This chain connects TRBV4-1 to TRBJ2-6; 14 bases are a match to TRBD2. The CDR3 is made up of 21 amino acids. V shed 0 bases and J 3 bases; nucleotides not matched to a gene: 10. Germline CDR1 and CDR2: MGHRA and YSYEKL. CDR3 residues: CASSQEDPRGLAGGGANVLTF. The CDR3 DNA follows: TGCGCCAGCAGCCAAGAAGATCCCCGTGGACTAGCGGGAGGTGGGGCCAACGTCCTGACTTTC.

This clonotype is labeled as medium-sized. This beta chain came through as a stray read in a library set up for alpha chains, and its size says little. CDR3 nucleotides: TGTGCCAGCAGTTCGGGGTATACCTCTGGAAACACCATATATTTT. Its translation: CASSSGYTSGNTIYF. The chain is built from TRBV6-5 and TRBJ1-3, with unresolved D. The CDR3 contains 15 residues. Trimming took off 4 bases at V and 0 bases at J, with 10 bases between the two ends. Looked up from germline, CDR1 is MNHEY and CDR2 is SVGAGI.

By share of the sample, this clonotype is medium-sized. This beta chain is a stray read from a library made for alpha chains; its abundance is not meaningful. The V call is TRBV6-6, the J call TRBJ1-2, with no clear D. The CDR3 has 14 residues. The germline gives CDR1 MNHNY, CDR2 SVGAGI (reference sequence). Trimming took 7 bases from V and 7 from J, leaving 19 bases between them. CDR3 region: CASTPRSGRGGYTF. CDR3 nucleotides: TGTGCCAGCACTCCGAGATCTGGGCGCGGTGGCTACACCTTC.